One T cell receptor (beta chain) is described in this entry. Which antigen it targets is not known. No much larger clone is present one base from it, and per-base qualities are unavailable. V has 0 bases trimmed and J has 2 bases trimmed; junction bases matching no gene number 3. CDR1 SGHTA and CDR2 FQGTGA were looked up in the germline V gene. The CDR3 runs 16 amino acids, cysteine and phenylalanine included. Just the 48-base CDR3 DNA is kept, in frame starting at base 1. The data stem from a study of blood T cell repertoires in COVID-19 (TCRdb year 2020). For context, the study as a whole: Samples covering the acute and convalescent phases of COVID-19 were provided by collaborators in the United States, Italy and Spain. The material from the prospective study consisted of cDNA or gDNA derived from T cells, B-cell-depleted T cells, or PBMCs. Deeply sampled blood TCRbeta repertoires from subjects exposed to, actively infected with, or recovered from COVID-19 were included in the dataset. The repertoires were made available in a free public database intended to serve as a resource for research on the immune response to SARS-CoV-2. The samples were drawn from the first 160 participants of the ongoing ImmuneRACE study and from some 1,300 subjects provided by 6 global collaborators. A de-identified subject ID, COVID-19 status, age in years and sex were almost always included in the sample metadata. HLA class I and class II types, where available, came from metadata supplied by the sample provider rather than from assay-based typing. The investigation overall reported the following: How much clinical and demographic metadata was included differed by source and by participant, and the metadata was provided uncurated.

One collaborating source in Seattle enrolled patients during active infection and followed them longitudinally through the course of disease. Whole blood was collected in K2EDTA tubes by collaborating institutions according to the institutions' own protocols. Collaborator samples were shipped for TCRbeta analysis as frozen whole blood, isolated PBMCs, or DNA extracted from either sample type. TCRbeta CDR3 regions were amplified from genomic DNA by means of the immunoSEQ Assay, a bias-controlled multiplex PCR. In the paper's pipeline: The number of nucleated cells in each sample was estimated from the amplification of reference gene primers within the assay. Sequence reads were collapsed and filtered to measure the absolute abundance of every unique TCRbeta CDR3 rearrangement. For each sample, productive Simpson clonality was calculated as the square root of Simpson's diversity index across productive rearrangements. What TCRdb holds here is the immuneACCESS table cut down to in-frame rearrangements. Part of the clones is not present; checked against another copy, under half of the missing clones reflect an unresolved V gene, and the others are unexplained. From that table come the V and J calls and clone size; the DNA was used to work out D and trimming. The sample contains roughly 81,000 clones, roughly 84% of them found a single time. Together, the top ten hold approximately 3% of the sample.

In this chain, TRBV7-3 is recombined with TRBJ2-1; 8 bases in between match TRBD1. Sample: peripheral blood. This clonotype originated in an elderly woman with COVID-19, enrolled during active disease. The nucleotides are TGTGCCAGCAGCTTAACGGACAGGGTGACCTACAATGAGCAGTTCTTC. It is translated as CASSLTDRVTYNEQFF.